This T cell receptor beta chain was retrieved from a study of metastatic and nonmetastatic thyroid tumors. CDR1 and CDR2 (germline): SNHLY, FYNNEI. This CDR3 is 15 amino acids long. With 7 bases removed from V and 8 bases from J, the gap between germline ends came to 20 bases. This clone was detected many times. Thyroid surgery was preceded by no treatment in any patient. Through MiXCR, TCRdb re-clonotyped the PCR reads. The sample lists tens of thousands of clones, roughly 24% seen once, with approximately 20% in the top ten. The sequence came from a male donor with papillary thyroid cancer or a benign thyroid nodule (not recorded which). Some clones in this sample may be carry-over from other donors' samples. The specimen sequenced was blood. The rearrangement joins TRBV2 to TRBJ1-4; D gene ambiguous. The CDR3: CASNSLGSLREKLFF. The CDR3 DNA reads as TGTGCCAGCAACTCTCTAGGGTCCCTTAGGGAAAAACTGTTTTTT.